This T cell receptor (beta chain) was captured by sequencing in a study of cytomegalovirus exposure and HLA in healthy donors. CDR1 MNHEY and CDR2 SVGAGI come from the germline V gene. The V gene end was trimmed by 5 bases and the J gene end by 4 bases; junction bases not matched to a gene: 3. This CDR3 is 13 amino acids long. It was with 60 Vbeta and 13 Jbeta primers that the PCR ran. Assay used: immunoSEQ multiplex PCR; TCRdb lists only in-frame clones, some missing. Of around 150,000 clones detected, around 84% appear once; the ten largest clones hold about 2%. The TCR comes from a man aged 18-30 years in good health and CMV-seropositive. This chain connects TRBV6-5 to TRBJ1-1; 8 nucleotides match TRBD1. The specimen sequenced was PBMCs. The CDR3 is CASSQGATTEAFF. The CDR3, as DNA: TGTGCCAGCAGTCAGGGGGCGACCACTGAAGCTTTCTTT.